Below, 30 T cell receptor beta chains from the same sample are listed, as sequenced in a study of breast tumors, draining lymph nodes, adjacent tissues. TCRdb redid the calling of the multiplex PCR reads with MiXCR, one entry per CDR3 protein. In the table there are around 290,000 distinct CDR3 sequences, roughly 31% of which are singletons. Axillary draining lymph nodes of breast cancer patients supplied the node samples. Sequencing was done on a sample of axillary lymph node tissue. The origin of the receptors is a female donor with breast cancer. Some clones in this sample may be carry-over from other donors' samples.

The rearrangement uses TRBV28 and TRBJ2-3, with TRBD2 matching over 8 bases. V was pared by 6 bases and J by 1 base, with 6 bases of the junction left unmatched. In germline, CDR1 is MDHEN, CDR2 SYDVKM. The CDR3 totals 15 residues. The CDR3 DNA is TGTGCCAGCAGCCACAATAGCGGGGGCACAGATACGCAGTATTTT. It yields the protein CASSHNSGGTDTQYF. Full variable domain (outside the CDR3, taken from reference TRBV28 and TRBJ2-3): DVKVTQSSRYLVKRTGEKVFLECVQDMDHENMFWYRQDPGLGLRLIYFSYDVKMKEKGDIPEGYSVSREKKERFSLILESASTNQTSMYLCASSHNSGGTDTQYFGPGTRLTVL.

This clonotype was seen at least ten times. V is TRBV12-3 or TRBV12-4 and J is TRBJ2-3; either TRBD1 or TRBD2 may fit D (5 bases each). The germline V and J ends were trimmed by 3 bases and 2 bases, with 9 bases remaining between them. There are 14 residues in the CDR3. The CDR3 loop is CASSFPGTTDTQYF. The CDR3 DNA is TGTGCCAGCAGTTTCCCAGGGACCACAGATACGCAGTATTTT.

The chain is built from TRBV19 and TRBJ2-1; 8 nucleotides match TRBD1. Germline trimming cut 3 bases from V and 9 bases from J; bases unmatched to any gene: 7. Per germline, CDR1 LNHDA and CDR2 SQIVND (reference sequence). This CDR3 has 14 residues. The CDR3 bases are TGTGCCAGTAGTATTGACAGGGGTCTCGTTGAGCAGTTCTTC. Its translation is CASSIDRGLVEQFF.

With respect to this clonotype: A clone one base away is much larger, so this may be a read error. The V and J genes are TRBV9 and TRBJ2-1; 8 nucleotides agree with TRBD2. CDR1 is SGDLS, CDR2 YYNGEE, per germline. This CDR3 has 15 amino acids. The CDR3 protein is CATSPGLVSYNEPFF. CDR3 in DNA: TGTGCCACGTCTCCGGGACTAGTGTCCTACAATGAGCCGTTCTTC.

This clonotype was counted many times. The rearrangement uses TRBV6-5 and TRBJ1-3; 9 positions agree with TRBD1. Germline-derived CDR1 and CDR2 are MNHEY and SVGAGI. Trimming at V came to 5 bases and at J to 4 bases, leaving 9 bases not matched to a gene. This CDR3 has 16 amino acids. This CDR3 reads CASSNGQGRVGNTIYF. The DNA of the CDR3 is TGTGCCAGCAGTAACGGACAGGGGCGCGTCGGAAACACCATATATTTT.

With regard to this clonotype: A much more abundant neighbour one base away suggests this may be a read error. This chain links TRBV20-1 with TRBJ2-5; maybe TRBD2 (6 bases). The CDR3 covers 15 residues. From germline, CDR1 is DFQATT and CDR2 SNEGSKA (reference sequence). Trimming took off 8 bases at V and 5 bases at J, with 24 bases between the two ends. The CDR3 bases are TGCAGTCTAAACGTTCCGGCGGGATATGCGGAGACCCAGTACTTC. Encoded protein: CSLNVPAGYAETQYF.

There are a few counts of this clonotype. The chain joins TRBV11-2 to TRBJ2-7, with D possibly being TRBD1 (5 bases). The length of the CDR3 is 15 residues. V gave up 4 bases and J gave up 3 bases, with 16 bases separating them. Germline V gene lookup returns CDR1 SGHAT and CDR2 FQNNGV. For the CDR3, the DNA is TGTGCCAGCAGCTCCGACAGAGCCACTTACTACGAGCAGTACTTC. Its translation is CASSSDRATYYEQYF.

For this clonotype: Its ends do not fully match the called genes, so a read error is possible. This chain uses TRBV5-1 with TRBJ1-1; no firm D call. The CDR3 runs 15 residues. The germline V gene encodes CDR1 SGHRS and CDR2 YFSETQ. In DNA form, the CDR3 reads TGCGCCAGCAGCTTGGGTTCGTCCGGGAACACTGAAGCTCTCTTT. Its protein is CASSLGSSGNTEALF.

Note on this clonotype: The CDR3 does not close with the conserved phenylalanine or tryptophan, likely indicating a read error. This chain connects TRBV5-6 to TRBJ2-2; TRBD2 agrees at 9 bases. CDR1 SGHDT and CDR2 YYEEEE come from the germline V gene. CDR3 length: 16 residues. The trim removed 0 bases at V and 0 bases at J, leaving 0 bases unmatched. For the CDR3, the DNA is TGTGCCAGCAGCTTGGGGACTAGCGCGAACACCGGGGAGCTGTTTTCT. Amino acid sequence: CASSLGTSANTGELFS.

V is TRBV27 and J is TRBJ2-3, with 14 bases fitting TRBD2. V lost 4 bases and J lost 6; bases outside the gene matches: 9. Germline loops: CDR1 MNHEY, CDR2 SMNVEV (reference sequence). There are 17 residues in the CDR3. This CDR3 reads CASSSGTSGSIGDTQYF. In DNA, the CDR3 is TGTGCCAGCAGTTCCGGGACTAGCGGGAGTATTGGCGATACGCAGTATTTT.

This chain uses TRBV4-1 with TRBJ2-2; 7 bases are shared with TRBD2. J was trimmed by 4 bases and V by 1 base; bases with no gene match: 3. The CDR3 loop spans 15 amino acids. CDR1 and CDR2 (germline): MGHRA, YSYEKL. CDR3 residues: CASSQGPGGTGELFF. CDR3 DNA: TGCGCCAGCAGCCAAGGACCGGGAGGCACCGGGGAGCTGTTTTTT.

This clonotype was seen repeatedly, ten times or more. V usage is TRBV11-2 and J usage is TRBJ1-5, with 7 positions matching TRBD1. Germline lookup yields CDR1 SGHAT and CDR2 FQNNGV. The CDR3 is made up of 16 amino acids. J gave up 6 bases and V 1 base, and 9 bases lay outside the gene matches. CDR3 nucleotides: TGTGCCAGCAGCTTAGGCGGCAGGGGGTTTGGTCAGCCCCAGCATTTT. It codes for CASSLGGRGFGQPQHF.

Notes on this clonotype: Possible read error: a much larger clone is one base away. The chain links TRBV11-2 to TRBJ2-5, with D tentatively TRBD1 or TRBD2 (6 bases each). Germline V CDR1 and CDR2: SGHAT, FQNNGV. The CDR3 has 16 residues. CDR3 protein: CANSLRRGAEKETQYF. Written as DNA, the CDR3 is TGTGCCAACAGCCTCCGTAGGGGGGCGGAAAAAGAGACCCAGTACTTC.

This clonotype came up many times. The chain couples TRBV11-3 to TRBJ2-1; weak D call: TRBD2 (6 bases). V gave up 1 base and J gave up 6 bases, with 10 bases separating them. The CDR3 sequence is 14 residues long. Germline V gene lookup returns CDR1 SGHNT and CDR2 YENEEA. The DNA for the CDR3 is TGTGCCAGCAGCTTAGTGGCTAGCGTCAATGAGCAGTTCTTC. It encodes CASSLVASVNEQFF.

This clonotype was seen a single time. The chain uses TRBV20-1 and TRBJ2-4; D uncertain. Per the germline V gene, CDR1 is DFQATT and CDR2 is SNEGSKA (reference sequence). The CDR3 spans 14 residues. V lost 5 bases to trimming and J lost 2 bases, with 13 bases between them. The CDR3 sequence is CSASLWEPKNIQYF. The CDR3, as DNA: TGCAGTGCTTCGCTATGGGAACCCAAAAACATTCAGTACTTC.

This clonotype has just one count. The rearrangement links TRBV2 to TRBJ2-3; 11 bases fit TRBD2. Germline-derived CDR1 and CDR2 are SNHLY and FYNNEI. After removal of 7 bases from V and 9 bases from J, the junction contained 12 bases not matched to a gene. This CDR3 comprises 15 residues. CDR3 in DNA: TGTGCCAGCACGCGACTAGCGGGACGCACAGGCACGCAGTATTTT. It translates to CASTRLAGRTGTQYF.

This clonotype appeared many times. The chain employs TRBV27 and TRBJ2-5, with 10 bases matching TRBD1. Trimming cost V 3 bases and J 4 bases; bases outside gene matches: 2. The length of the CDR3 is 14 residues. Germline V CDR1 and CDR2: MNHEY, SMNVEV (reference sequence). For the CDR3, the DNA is TGTGCCAGCAGTTTGACAGGGGGCTCAGAGACCCAGTACTTC. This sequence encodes CASSLTGGSETQYF.

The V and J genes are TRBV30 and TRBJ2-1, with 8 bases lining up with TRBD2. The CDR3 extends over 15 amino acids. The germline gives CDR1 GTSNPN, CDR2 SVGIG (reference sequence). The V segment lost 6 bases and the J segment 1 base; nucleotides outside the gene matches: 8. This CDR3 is CACAGGPLSYNEQFF. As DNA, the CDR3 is TGTGCCTGCGCGGGAGGCCCTTTGTCCTACAATGAGCAGTTCTTC.

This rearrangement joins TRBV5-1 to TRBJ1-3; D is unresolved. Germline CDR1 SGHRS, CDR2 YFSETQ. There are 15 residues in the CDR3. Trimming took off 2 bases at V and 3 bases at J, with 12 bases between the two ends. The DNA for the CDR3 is TGCGCCAGCAGCTTTTCGGCAGATAATGGAAACACCATATATTTT. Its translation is CASSFSADNGNTIYF.

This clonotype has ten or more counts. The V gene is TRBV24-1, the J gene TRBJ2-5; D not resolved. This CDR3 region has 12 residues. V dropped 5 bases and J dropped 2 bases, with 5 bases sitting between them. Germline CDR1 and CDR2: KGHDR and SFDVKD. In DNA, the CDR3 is TGTGCCACCAGTGCGCGGCAAGAGACCCAGTACTTC. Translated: CATSARQETQYF.

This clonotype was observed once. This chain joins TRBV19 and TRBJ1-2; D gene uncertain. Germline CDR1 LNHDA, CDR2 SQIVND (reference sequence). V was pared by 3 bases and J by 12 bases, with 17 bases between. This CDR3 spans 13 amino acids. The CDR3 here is CASSIPLGSGNTF. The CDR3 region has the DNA TGTGCCAGTAGTATTCCTTTGGGCTCTGGAAACACCTTC.

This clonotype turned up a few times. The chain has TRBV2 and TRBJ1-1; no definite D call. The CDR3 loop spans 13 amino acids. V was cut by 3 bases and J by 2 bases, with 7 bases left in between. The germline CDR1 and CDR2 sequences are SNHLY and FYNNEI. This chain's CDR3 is CASSDKVNTEAFF. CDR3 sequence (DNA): TGTGCCAGCAGTGACAAAGTCAACACTGAAGCTTTCTTT.

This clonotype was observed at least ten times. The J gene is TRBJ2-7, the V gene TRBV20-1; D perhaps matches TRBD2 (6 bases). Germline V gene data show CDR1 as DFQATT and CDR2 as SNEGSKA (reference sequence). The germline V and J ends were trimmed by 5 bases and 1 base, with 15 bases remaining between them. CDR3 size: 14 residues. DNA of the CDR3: TGCAGTGCTTTCAGGCGGGACGGATCCTACGAGCAGTACTTC. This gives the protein CSAFRRDGSYEQYF.

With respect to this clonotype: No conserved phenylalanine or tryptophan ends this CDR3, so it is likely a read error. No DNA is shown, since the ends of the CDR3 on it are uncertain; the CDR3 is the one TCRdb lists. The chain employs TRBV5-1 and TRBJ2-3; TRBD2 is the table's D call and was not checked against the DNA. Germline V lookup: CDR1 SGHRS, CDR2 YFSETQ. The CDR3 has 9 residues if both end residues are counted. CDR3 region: CASSLATTS.

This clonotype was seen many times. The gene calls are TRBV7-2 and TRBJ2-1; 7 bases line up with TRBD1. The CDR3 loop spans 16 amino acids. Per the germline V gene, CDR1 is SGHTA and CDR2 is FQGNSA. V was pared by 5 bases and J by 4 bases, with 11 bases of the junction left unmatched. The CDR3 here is CASSPDLGTAYNEQFF. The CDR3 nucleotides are TGTGCCAGCAGCCCAGACCTCGGGACAGCGTACAATGAGCAGTTCTTC.

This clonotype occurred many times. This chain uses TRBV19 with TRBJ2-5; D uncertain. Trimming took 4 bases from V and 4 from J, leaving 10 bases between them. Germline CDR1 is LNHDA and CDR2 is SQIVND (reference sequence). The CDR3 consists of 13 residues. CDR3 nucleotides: TGTGCCAGTAGTACCGGTCGGCGAGAGACCCAGTACTTC. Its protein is CASSTGRRETQYF.

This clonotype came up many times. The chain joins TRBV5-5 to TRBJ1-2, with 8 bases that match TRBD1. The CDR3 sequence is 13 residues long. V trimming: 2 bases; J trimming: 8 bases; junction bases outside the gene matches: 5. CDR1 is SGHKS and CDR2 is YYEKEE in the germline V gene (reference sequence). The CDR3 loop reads CASSFQGARGYTF. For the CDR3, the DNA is TGTGCCAGCAGCTTCCAGGGGGCGCGGGGCTACACCTTC.

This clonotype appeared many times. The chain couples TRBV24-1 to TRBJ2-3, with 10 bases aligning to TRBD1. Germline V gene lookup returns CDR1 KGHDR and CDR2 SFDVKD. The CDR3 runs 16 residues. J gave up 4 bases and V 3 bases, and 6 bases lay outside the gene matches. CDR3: CATSDRRDRGADTQYF. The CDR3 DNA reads TGTGCCACCAGTGATCGCCGGGACAGGGGAGCAGATACGCAGTATTTT.

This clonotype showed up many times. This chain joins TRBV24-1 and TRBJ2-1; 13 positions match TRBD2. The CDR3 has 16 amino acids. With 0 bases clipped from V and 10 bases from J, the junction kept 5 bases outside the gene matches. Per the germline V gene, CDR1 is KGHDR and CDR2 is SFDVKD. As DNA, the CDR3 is TGTGCCACCAGTGATTTGAAGACTAGCGGGAGGTGGGAGCAGTTCTTC. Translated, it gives CATSDLKTSGRWEQFF.

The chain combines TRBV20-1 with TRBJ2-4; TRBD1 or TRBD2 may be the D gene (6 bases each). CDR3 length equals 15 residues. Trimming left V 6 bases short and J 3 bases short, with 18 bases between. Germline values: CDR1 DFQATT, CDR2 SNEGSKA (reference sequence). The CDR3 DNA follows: TGCAGTGCCCCCCCTGGGGGGCCGAGCAAAAACATTCAGTACTTC. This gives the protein CSAPPGGPSKNIQYF.